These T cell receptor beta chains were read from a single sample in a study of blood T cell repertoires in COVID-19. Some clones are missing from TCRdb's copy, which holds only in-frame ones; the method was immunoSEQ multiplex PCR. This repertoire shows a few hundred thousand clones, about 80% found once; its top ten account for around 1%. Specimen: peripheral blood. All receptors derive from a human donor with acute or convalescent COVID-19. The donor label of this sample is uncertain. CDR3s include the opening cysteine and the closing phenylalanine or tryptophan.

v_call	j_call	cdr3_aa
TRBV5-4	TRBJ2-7	CASSLGGRDSDEQYF
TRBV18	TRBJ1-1	CASSPLGQRNTEAFF
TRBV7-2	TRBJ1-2	CASSLQGGDYGYTF
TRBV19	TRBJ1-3	CASSNTGSGNTIYF
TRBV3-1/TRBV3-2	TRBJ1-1	CASSQIGQANTEAFF
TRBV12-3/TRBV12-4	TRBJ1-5	CASNKMGNQPQHF
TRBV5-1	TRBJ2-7	CASSLVPQVYEQYF
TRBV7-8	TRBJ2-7	CASSLGAYYEQYF
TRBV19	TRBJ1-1	CASSKGGGNAEAFF
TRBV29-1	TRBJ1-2	CSVDMAAMIYGYTF
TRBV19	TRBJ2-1	CASSISAGGYNEQFF
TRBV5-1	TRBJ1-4	CASSLGQGNEKLFF
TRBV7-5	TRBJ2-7	CVRSLGKDTGTYEQYF
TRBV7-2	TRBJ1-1	CASTAGGVNTEAFF
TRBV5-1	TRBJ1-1	CASSRRTEGSTEAFF
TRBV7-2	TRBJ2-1	CASSPPGIAGRNEQFF